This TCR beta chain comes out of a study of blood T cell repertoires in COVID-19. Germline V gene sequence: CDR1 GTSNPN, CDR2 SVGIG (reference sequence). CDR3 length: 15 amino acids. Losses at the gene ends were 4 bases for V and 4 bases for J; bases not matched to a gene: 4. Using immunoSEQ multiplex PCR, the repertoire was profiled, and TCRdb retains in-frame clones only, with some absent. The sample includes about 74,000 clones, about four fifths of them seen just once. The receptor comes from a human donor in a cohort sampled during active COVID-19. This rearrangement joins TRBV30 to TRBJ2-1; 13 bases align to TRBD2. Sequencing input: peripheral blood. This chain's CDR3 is CAWKQLAGGYNEQFF. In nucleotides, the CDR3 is TGTGCCTGGAAACAACTAGCGGGGGGGTACAATGAGCAGTTCTTC.